This T cell receptor beta chain appears in the sequencing data of a study of blood T cell repertoires in COVID-19. Study-level information: Researchers got acute and convalescent COVID-19 samples from the United States, Italy and Spain. Sources were T cells, B-cell-depleted T cells, or PBMCs; the material itself was cDNA or gDNA.

Original handling: By means of reference gene primer amplification, nucleated cell counts were estimated. Produced via immunoSEQ multiplex PCR; TCRdb's table is partial and in-frame only. V, J and clone size are taken as reported in that table, and D and trimming were inferred from the DNA itself. The sample lists tens of thousands of clones, approximately 86% occurring once. With V trimmed by 6 bases and J by 4 bases, 9 bases remained unmatched. CDR3 length equals 15 residues. Germline-derived CDR1 and CDR2 are MNHNY and SVGAGI (reference sequence). This sequence originates from a human donor with active COVID-19. The donor label of this sample is uncertain. The genes are TRBV6-6 and TRBJ1-5, with 7 bases matching TRBD1. Source material: peripheral blood. The CDR3 spells CASSQPGQPNQPQHF. The DNA for the CDR3 is TGTGCCAGCAGCCAACCGGGACAGCCGAATCAGCCCCAGCATTTT.